This T cell receptor beta chain was captured by sequencing in a study of vaccination and CD4 T cells after COVID-19. In the case of this clonotype: The antigen is unknown.

Once obtained from cultured CD4+ T cells, the DNA was sequenced using the Oncomine TCR Beta short-read assay. MiXCR, applied by TCRdb to the PCR reads, yields one record per CDR3 protein. This sample has some 16,000 distinct CDR3 sequences, with 45% to 65% found just once. Regarding treatment: 10-day PBMC culture with coronavirus spike peptide pools or control peptides (ViraFEST assay). Culture conditions combined roughly 2 million PBMCs per well with around 9.2 IU/ml IL-2 and about 10 ug/ml peptide pools. V was shortened by 2 bases and J by 2 bases, with 13 bases between the two germline ends. This CDR3 is 16 amino acids long. Germline V gene data show CDR1 as ENHRY and CDR2 as SYGVKD.

The sequence was collected from a human donor who had recovered from COVID-19. The specimen sequenced was CD4+ T cells from blood, cultured in vitro. V is TRBV10-3 and J is TRBJ1-5; D is possibly TRBD1 (6 bases). The CDR3 DNA reads as TGTGCCATCAGTGAGGTGCGGGGGGCTGGCAATCAGCCCCAGCATTTT. Protein: CAISEVRGAGNQPQHF.